The clone carrying this T cell receptor (beta chain) was counted between two and nine times. Its antigen is still unknown. Per sample, at least 5.5 micrograms of total RNA were extracted. Primers used in a second PCR of roughly 6 to 11 cycles were a sample-barcoded 5' primer and a J-beta primer mix. MiXCR, applied by TCRdb to the 5' RACE reads, yields one record per CDR3 protein. The sample consists of about 780,000 distinct CDR3 sequences, less than 60% of them appearing once. The data stem from a study of blood T cells in healthy people across ages. Background on the study: Every two T cells gave about one barcoded beta molecule via template switching.

Overall study findings and caveats: CMV status of donors was not determined, possibly confounding expanded clonotype changes. Percentage of naive T cells showed a strong correlation with TCR beta diversity.

The V gene's germline CDR1 is MDHEN and CDR2 SYDVKM. This CDR3 comprises 16 residues. J lost 3 bases, V lost 4 bases, and 12 bases had no gene match. The receptor's source is an elderly man in good health. The chain is built from TRBV28 and TRBJ2-7; 7 nucleotides line up with TRBD1. The sequencing input was blood. CDR3 nucleotides: TGTGCCAGCAGTTCTCAAGCAGGGGGTAAGGGCTACGAGCAGTACTTC. It is translated as CASSSQAGGKGYEQYF.